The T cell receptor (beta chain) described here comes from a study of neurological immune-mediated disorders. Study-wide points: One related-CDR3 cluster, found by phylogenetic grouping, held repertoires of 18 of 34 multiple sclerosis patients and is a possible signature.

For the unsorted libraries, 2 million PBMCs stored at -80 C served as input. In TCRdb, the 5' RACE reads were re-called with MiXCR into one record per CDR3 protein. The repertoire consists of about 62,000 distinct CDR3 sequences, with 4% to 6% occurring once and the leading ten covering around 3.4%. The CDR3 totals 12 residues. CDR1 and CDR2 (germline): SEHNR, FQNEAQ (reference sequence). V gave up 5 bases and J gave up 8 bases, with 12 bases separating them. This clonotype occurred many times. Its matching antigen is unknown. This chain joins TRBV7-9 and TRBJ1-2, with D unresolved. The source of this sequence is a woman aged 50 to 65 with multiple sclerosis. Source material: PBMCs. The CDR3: CASSPENGGYTF. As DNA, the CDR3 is TGTGCCAGCAGCCCAGAAAATGGAGGCTACACCTTC.